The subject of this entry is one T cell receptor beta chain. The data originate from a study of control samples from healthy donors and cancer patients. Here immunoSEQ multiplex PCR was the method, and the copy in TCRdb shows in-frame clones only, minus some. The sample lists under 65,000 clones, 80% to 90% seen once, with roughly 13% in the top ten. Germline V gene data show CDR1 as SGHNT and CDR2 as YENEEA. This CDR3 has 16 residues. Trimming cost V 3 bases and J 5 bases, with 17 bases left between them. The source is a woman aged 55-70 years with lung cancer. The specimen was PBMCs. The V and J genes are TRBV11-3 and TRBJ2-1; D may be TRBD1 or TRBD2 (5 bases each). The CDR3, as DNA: TGTGCCAGCAGCTTGGGGGTTGAGGTGGGAGACAATGAGCAGTTCTTC. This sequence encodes CASSLGVEVGDNEQFF.